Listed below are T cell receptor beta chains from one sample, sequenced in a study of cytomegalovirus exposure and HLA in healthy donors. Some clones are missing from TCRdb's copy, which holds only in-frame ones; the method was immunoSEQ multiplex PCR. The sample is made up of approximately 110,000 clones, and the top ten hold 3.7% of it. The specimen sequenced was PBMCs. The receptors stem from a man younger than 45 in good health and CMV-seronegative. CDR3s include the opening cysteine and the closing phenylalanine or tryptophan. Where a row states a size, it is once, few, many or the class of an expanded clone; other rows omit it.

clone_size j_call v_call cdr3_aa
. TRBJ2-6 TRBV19 CASSRGVPGANVLTF
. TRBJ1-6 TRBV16 CASSRAGQGDSPLHF
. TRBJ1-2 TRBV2 CASPYEGQANYGYTF
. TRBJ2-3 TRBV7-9 CASSSTSGLSRGTQYF
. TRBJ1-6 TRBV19 CASSIGEGDSPLHF
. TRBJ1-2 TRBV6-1 CASSEAATLANYGYTF
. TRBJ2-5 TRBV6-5 CASSYSGSGQETQYF
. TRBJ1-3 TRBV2 CASSPDRAGNTIYF
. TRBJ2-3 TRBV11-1 CASSSSSSTDTQYF
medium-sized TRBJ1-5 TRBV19 CDRVDSNQPQHF
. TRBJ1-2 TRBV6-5 CASRTDANYGYTF
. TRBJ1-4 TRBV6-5 CASRMTAGEKLFF
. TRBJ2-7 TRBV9 CASSGRTGSYYEQYF
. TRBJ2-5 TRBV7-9 CASSLGSSQETQYF
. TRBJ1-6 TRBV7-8 CASSLAGGGTDSPLHF
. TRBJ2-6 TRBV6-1 CASSRTGDGANVLTF
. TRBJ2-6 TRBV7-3 CASSLNQGTGANVLTF
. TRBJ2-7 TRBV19 CASSIGQGATLGYEQYF
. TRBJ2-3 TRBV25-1 CASSELSQLPSTDTQYF
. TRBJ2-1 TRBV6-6 CASCPGQGGSYNEQFF
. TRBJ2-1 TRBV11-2 CASSLGLASYNEQFF
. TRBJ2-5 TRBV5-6 CASSSTRRGETQYF
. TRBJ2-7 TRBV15 CATSRGVSSYEQYF
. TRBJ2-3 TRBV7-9 CASSSTSGRLGDTQYF
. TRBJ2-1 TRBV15 CATSRDATGYYNEQFF
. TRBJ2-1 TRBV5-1 CASSLGAGGIGEQFF
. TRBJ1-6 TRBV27 CASSPGTGGGSPLHF
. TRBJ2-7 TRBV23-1 CASSQGGTGAYEQYF
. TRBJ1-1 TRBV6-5 CASSYSGGPLGTEAFF
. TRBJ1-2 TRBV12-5 CASGLGQGINYGYTF
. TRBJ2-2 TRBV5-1 CASSFLAGGRGELFF
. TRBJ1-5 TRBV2 CATQDRSNQPQHF
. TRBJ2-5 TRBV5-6 CASSFGLAGQETQYF
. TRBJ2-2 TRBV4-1 CASSQVNLVEYTGELFF
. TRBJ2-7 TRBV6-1 CASSDQTGPSYEQYF
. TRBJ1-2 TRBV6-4 CASTQHPGQNYGYTF
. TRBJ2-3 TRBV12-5 CASSTGVGADTQYF
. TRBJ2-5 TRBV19 CASRSKGPGGETQYF
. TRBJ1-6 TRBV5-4 CASSLQGPYNSPLHF
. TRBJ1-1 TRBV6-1 CASTNSLNTEAFF
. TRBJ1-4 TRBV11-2 CASSFQMLRRGEKLFF
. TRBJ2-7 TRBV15 CATSRGDTAYEQYF
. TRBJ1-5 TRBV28 CASTPTGGGNQPQHF
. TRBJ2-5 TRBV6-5 CASRVQGRETQYF
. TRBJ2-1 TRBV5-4 CASSPSSSVSYNEQFF
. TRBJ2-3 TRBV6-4 CASSTSGGSDTQYF
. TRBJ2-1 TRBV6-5 CASSYSTSGYNEQFF
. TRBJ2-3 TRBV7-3 CASSLSGGATDTQYF
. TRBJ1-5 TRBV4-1 CASSQGGGAGQPQHF
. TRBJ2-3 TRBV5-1 CASSLVIGGWGTDTQYF
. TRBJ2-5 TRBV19 CASSSGGLAGQETQYF
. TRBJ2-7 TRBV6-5 CASRYRDRGRYEQYF
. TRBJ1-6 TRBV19 CASSIDTSRAMNSPLHF
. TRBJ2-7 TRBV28 CASSSPGQGREQYF
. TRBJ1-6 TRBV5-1 CASSLAAGAGSSPLHF
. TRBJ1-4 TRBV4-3 CASSQGLAAVSNEKLFF
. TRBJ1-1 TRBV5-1 CASSLAQGEAEAFF
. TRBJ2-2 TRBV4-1 CASSAGAAGELFF
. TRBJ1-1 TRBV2 CASSIRDRGTKNTEAFF